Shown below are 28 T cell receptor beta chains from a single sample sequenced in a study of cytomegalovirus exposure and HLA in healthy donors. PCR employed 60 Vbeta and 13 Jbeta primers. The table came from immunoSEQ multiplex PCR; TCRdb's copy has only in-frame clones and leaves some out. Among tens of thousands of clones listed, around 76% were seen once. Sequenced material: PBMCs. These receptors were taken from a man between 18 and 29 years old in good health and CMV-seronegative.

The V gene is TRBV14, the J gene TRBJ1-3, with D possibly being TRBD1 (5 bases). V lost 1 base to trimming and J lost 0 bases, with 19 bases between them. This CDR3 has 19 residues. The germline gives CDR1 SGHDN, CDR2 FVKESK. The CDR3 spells CASSQVRQGGSRSGNTIYF. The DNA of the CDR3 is TGTGCCAGCAGCCAAGTCCGCCAGGGTGGGTCCCGCTCTGGAAACACCATATATTTT.

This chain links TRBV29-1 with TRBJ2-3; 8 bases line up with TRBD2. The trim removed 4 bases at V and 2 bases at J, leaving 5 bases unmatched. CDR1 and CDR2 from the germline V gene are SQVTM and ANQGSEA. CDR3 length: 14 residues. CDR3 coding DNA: TGCAGCGTTGTGGCGGGGGGAAACACAGATACGCAGTATTTT. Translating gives CSVVAGGNTDTQYF.

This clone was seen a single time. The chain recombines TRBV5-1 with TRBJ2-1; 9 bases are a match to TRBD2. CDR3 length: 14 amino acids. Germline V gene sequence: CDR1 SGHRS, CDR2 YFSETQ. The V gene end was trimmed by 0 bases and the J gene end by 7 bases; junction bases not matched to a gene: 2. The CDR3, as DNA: TGCGCCAGCAGCTTGGGACTAGCGGTAAATGAGCAGTTCTTC. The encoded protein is CASSLGLAVNEQFF.

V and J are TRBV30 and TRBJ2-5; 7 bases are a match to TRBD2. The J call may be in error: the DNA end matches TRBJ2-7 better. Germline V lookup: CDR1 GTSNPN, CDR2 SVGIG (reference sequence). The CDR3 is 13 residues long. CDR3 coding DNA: TGTGCCTGGAGTCCCCGGGGGGCCTACGAGCAGTACTTC. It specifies CAWSPRGAYEQYF.

CDR3 loop: CASSVGLAGANNEQFF. The CDR3 DNA reads TGTGCCAGCAGTGTTGGACTAGCGGGGGCGAACAATGAGCAGTTCTTC. The chain combines TRBV6-1 with TRBJ2-1; 13 positions agree with TRBD2. V was pared by 4 bases and J by 5 bases, with 5 bases of the junction left unmatched. Per the germline V gene, CDR1 is MNHNS and CDR2 is SASEGT. This CDR3 has 16 amino acids.

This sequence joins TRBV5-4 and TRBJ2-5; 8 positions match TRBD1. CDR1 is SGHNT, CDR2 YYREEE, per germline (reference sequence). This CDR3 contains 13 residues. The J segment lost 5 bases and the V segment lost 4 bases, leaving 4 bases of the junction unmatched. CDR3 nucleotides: TGTGCCAGCAGCCCGCAGGGGGCGGAGACCCAGTACTTC. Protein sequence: CASSPQGAETQYF.

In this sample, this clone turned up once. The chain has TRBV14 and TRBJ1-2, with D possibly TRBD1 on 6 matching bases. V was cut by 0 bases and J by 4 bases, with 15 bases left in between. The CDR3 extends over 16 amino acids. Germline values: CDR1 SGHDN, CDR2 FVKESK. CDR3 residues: CASSQDGRQALYGYTF. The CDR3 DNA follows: TGTGCCAGCAGCCAAGATGGTAGACAGGCCCTCTATGGCTACACCTTC.

The CDR3 sequence is CASSFTAGGPYEQYF. The CDR3 nucleotides read TGCGCCAGCAGCTTCACGGCAGGGGGTCCCTACGAGCAGTACTTC. The chain couples TRBV5-1 to TRBJ2-5; 7 nucleotides agree with TRBD1. The J call may be in error: the DNA end matches TRBJ2-7 better. Germline CDR1 and CDR2: SGHRS and YFSETQ. The CDR3 loop spans 15 amino acids.

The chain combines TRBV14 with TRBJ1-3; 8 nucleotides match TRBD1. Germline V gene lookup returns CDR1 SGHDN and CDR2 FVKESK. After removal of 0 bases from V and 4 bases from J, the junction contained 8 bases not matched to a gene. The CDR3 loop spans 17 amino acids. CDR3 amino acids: CASSQDVSGGGGNTIYF. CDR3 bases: TGTGCCAGCAGCCAAGATGTATCAGGGGGCGGCGGAAACACCATATATTTT.

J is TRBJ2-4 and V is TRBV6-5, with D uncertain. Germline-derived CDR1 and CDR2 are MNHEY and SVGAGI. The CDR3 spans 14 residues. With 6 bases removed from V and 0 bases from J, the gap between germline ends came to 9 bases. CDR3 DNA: TGTGCCAGCAGCCCCAGTCTAGCCAAAAACATTCAGTACTTC. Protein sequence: CASSPSLAKNIQYF.

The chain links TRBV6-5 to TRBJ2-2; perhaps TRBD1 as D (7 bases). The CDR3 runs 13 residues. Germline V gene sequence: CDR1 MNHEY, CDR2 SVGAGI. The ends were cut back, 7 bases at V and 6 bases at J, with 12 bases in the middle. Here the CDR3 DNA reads TGTGCCAGCAACAGGGGAGGAGCCGGGGAGCTGTTTTTT. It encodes CASNRGGAGELFF.

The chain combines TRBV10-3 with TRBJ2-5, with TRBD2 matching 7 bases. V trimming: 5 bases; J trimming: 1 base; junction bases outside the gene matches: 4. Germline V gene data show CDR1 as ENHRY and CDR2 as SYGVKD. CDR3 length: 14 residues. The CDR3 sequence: CAISRGGSQETQYF. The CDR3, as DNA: TGTGCCATCAGTCGCGGGGGTTCCCAAGAGACCCAGTACTTC.

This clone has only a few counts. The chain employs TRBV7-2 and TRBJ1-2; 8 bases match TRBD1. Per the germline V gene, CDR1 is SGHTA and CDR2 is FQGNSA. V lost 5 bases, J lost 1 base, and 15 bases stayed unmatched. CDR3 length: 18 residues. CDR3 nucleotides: TGTGCCAGCAGCGGCTTGGCGGACAGGGCCCCTTTTAACTATGGCTACACCTTC. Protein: CASSGLADRAPFNYGYTF. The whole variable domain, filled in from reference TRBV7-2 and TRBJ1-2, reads GAGVSQSPSNKVTEKGKDVELRCDPISGHTALYWYRQSLGQGLEFLIYFQGNSAPDKSGLPSDRFSAERTGGSVSTLTIQRTQQEDSAVYLCASSGLADRAPFNYGYTFGSGTRLTVV.

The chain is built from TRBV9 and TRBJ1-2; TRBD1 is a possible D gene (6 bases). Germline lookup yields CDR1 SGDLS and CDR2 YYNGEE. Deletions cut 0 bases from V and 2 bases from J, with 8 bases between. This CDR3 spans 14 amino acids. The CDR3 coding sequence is TGTGCCAGCAGCGTAGCAAGGGGGAACTATGGCTACACCTTC. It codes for CASSVARGNYGYTF.

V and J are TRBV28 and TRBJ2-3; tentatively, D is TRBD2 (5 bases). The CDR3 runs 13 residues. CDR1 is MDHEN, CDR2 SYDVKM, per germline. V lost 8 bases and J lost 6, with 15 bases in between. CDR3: CASGLSDLDTQYF. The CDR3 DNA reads TGTGCCAGCGGACTTTCCGACCTCGATACGCAGTATTTT.

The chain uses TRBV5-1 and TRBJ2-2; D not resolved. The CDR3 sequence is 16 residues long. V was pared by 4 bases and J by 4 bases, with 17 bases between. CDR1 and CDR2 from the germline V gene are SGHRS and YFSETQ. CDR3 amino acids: CASSKANDWFTGELFF. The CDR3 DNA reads TGCGCCAGCAGCAAGGCAAACGACTGGTTCACCGGGGAGCTGTTTTTT.

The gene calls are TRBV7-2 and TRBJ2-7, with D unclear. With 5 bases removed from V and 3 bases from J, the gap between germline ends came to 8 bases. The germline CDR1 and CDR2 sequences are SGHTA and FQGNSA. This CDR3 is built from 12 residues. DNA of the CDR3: TGTGCCAGCAGCCTATCAGGCTACGAGCAGTACTTC. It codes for CASSLSGYEQYF.

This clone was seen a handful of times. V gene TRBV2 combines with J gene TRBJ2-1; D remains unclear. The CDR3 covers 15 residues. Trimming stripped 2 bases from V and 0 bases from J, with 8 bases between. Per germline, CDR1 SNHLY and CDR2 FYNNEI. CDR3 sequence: CASSERTSSYNEQFF. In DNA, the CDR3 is TGTGCCAGCAGTGAACGCACGAGCTCCTACAATGAGCAGTTCTTC.

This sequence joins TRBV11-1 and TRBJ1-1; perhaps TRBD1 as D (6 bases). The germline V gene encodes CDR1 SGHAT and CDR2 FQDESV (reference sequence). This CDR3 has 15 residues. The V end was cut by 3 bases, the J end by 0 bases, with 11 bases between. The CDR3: CASSFDGQLNTEAFF. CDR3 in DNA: TGTGCCAGCAGCTTCGATGGACAGTTGAACACTGAAGCTTTCTTT.

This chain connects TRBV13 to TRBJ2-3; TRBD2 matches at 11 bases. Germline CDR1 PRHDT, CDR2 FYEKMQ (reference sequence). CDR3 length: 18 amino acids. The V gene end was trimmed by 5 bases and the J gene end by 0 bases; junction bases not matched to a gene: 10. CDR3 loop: CASSQPLAGEISTDTQYF. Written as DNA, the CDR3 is TGTGCCAGCAGCCAACCACTAGCGGGGGAGATTAGCACAGATACGCAGTATTTT. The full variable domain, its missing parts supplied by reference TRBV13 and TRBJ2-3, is AAGVIQSPRHLIKEKRETATLKCYPIPRHDTVYWYQQGPGQDPQFLISFYEKMQSDKGSIPDRFSAQQFSDYHSELNMSSLELGDSALYFCASSQPLAGEISTDTQYFGPGTRLTVL.

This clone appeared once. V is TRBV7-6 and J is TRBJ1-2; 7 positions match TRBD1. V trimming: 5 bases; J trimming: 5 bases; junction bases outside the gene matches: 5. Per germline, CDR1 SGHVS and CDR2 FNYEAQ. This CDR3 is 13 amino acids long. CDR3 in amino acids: CASSLQGSYGYTF. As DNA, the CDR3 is TGTGCCAGCAGCCTACAGGGGAGTTATGGCTACACCTTC.

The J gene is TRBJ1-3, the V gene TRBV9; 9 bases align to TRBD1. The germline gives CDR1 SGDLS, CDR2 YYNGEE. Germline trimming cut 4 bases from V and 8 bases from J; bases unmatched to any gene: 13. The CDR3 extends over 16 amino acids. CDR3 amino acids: CASSFRDGTGSDTIYF. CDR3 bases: TGTGCCAGCAGCTTTAGGGACGGGACAGGGAGTGACACCATATATTTT.

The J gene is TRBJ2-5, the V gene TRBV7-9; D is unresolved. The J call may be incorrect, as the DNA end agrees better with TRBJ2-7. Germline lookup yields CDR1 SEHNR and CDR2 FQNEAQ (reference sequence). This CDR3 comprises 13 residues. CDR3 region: CASSLMRSYEQYF. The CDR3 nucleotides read TGTGCCAGCAGCTTGATGCGATCCTACGAGCAGTACTTC.

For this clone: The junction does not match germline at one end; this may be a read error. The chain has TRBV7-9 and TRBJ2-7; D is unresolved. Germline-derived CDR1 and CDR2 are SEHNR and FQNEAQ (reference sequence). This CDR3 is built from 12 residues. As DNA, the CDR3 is TGTTCCAGCAGCCCAACAGCCTACGAGCAGTACTTC. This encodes CSSSPTAYEQYF.

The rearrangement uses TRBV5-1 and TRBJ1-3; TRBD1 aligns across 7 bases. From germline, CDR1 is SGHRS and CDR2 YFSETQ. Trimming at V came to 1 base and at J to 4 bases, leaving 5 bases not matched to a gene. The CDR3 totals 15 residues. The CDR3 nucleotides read TGCGCCAGCAGCTTGCGAACGGGACAGGGAAACACCATATATTTT. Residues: CASSLRTGQGNTIYF.

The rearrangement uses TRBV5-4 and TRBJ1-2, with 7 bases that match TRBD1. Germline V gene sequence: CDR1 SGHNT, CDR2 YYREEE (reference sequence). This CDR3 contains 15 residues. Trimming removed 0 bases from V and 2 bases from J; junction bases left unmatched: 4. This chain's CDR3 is CASSLDQGGNYGYTF. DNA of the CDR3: TGTGCCAGCAGCTTGGACCAGGGGGGAAACTATGGCTACACCTTC. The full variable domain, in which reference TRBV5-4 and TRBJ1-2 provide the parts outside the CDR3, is ETGVTQSPTHLIKTRGQQVTLRCSSQSGHNTVSWYQQALGQGPQFIFQYYREEENGRGNFPPRFSGLQFPNYSSELNVNALELDDSALYLCASSLDQGGNYGYTFGSGTRLTVV.

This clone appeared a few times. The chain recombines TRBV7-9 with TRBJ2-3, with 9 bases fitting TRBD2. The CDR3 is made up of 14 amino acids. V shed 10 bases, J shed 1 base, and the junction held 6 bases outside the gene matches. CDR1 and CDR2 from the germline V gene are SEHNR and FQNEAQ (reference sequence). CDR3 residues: CAITKRGGTDTQYF. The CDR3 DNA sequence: TGTGCCATTACTAAGCGGGGGGGCACAGATACGCAGTATTTT. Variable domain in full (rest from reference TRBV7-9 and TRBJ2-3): DTGVSQNPRHKITKRGQNVTFRCDPISEHNRLYWYRQTLGQGPEFLTYFQNEAQLEKSRLLSDRFSAERPKGSFSTLEIQRTEQGDSAMYLCAITKRGGTDTQYFGPGTRLTVL.

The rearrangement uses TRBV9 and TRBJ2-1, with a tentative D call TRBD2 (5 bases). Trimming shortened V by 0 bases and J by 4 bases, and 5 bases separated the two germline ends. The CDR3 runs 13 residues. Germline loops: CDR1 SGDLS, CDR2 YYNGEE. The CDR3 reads CASSVAGYNEQFF. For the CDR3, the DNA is TGTGCCAGCAGCGTAGCGGGGTACAATGAGCAGTTCTTC.